This is a list of T cell receptor beta chains from one sample in a study of shared clonotypes between healthy human individuals. The assay was immunoSEQ multiplex PCR, and TCRdb's table has in-frame clones only and misses some. The table lists 2,500,000 or so clones, 93% of them singletons. Sequencing was performed on naive CD4+ T cells from PBMCs. The origin of the receptors is a man in his late teens or twenties in good health. Some clones in this sample may be carry-over from other donors' samples. CDR3s include the opening cysteine and the closing phenylalanine or tryptophan. The order of the fields is J gene, clone size, V gene, CDR3 protein. Size is omitted from some rows. Given values are once, few, many or a class for expanded clones.

J: TRBJ2-3
size: NA
V: TRBV28
CDR3: CASSPNTAGGPANTQYF

J: TRBJ2-7
size: few
V: TRBV7-8
CDR3: CASSPAGGVYEQYF

J: TRBJ2-1
size: once
V: TRBV30
CDR3: CAWSLGGTNNEQFF

J: TRBJ1-4
size: NA
V: TRBV11-2
CDR3: CASSQGLSMHTNEKLFF

J: TRBJ1-1
size: once
V: TRBV29-1
CDR3: CSVGGRENTEAFF

J: TRBJ2-7
size: once
V: TRBV6-5
CDR3: CASSYSGRYEQYF

J: TRBJ2-4
size: NA
V: TRBV28
CDR3: CASSSFGTAKNIQYF

J: TRBJ2-7
size: NA
V: TRBV9
CDR3: CASSPRGGSSYEQYF

J: TRBJ1-5
size: few
V: TRBV6-1
CDR3: CASSAQYSNQPQHF

J: TRBJ2-7
size: NA
V: TRBV27
CDR3: CASSPSWGEQYF

J: TRBJ1-4
size: once
V: TRBV5-1
CDR3: CASSLGVGNEKLFF

J: TRBJ2-7
size: NA
V: TRBV7-2
CDR3: CASSLAGTSGSLRAWQYF

J: TRBJ2-5
size: NA
V: TRBV29-1
CDR3: CSVDPAGGRGETQYF

J: TRBJ2-5
size: NA
V: TRBV5-1
CDR3: CASSGSGGQGTQYF

J: TRBJ2-7
size: NA
V: TRBV4-1
CDR3: CASSQGHTGPGSDEQYF

J: TRBJ1-2
size: NA
V: TRBV27
CDR3: CASTNRQGRGGYTF

J: TRBJ1-1
size: NA
V: TRBV5-1
CDR3: CASSPGDLRNTEAFF

J: TRBJ1-4
size: NA
V: TRBV4-1
CDR3: CASSQLGQGDATNEKLFF

J: TRBJ1-1
size: NA
V: TRBV5-4
CDR3: CASSLVSGNTEAFF

J: TRBJ2-7
size: NA
V: TRBV27
CDR3: CATPAGEQYF

J: TRBJ1-1
size: NA
V: TRBV27
CDR3: CASRPKPNTEAFF

J: TRBJ1-2
size: few
V: TRBV28
CDR3: CASSSNGYTF

J: TRBJ2-1
size: NA
V: TRBV27
CDR3: CASSPYRSGGYEQFF

J: TRBJ1-5
size: NA
V: TRBV2
CDR3: CASSESSVNQPQHF

J: TRBJ2-3
size: NA
V: TRBV7-8
CDR3: CASTRAGGVTDTQYF

J: TRBJ1-3
size: NA
V: TRBV6-1
CDR3: CASRVVGNTIYF

J: TRBJ2-3
size: NA
V: TRBV9
CDR3: CASSVATWRTDTQYF

J: TRBJ2-7
size: once
V: TRBV7-9
CDR3: CASSLARSDNSYEQYF

J: TRBJ1-1
size: NA
V: TRBV7-9
CDR3: CASDTGAPEAFF

J: TRBJ2-1
size: once
V: TRBV5-1
CDR3: CASSLLAGGPNEQFF

J: TRBJ1-5
size: NA
V: TRBV19
CDR3: CASSVFSGGNQPQHF

J: TRBJ1-2
size: NA
V: TRBV4-3
CDR3: CASSQSGYGYTF

J: TRBJ2-1
size: NA
V: TRBV30
CDR3: CAWSLGRSGNEQFF

J: TRBJ2-1
size: NA
V: TRBV5-6
CDR3: CASSFGWTSGQSSYNEQFF

J: TRBJ2-5
size: NA
V: TRBV11-2
CDR3: CASSPRTGQETQYF

J: TRBJ2-4
size: NA
V: TRBV27
CDR3: CASSLGLAGGKNIQYF

J: TRBJ2-3
size: NA
V: TRBV6-1
CDR3: CASSAWTGGPDTQYF

J: TRBJ2-5
size: NA
V: TRBV7-3
CDR3: CASSLTSGRETQYF

J: TRBJ2-1
size: NA
V: TRBV6-1
CDR3: CASNSGVGEQFF

J: TRBJ1-3
size: NA
V: TRBV19
CDR3: CASSIGGNSGNTIYF

J: TRBJ2-2
size: NA
V: TRBV4-1
CDR3: CASSQVEPREGWGTGELFF

J: TRBJ2-3
size: NA
V: TRBV28
CDR3: CASNSRLAGGTDTQYF

J: TRBJ2-7
size: NA
V: TRBV5-6
CDR3: CASCLTISSTYEQYF

J: TRBJ1-1
size: NA
V: TRBV2
CDR3: CASSETREGGRNTEAFF

J: TRBJ2-4
size: NA
V: TRBV28
CDR3: CASRETSGRVNIQYF

J: TRBJ1-4
size: NA
V: TRBV7-2
CDR3: CASSPRGRSEKLFF

J: TRBJ1-1
size: NA
V: TRBV9
CDR3: CASSEGGENTEAFF

J: TRBJ2-7
size: NA
V: TRBV6-1
CDR3: CASSQGTGNSYEQYF

J: TRBJ1-5
size: NA
V: TRBV7-2
CDR3: CASSSQGDNQPQHF

J: TRBJ2-4
size: NA
V: TRBV9
CDR3: CASSHRQGDPAKNIQYF

J: TRBJ2-3
size: NA
V: TRBV5-6
CDR3: CASSFTTSSADTQYF

J: TRBJ1-5
size: NA
V: TRBV28
CDR3: CASSLAGGNQPQHF

J: TRBJ2-5
size: NA
V: TRBV5-1
CDR3: CASSEDYQETQYF

J: TRBJ2-3
size: NA
V: TRBV5-1
CDR3: CASSFGTTTDTQYF

J: TRBJ2-3
size: NA
V: TRBV28
CDR3: CASRAPRGRSTDTQYF